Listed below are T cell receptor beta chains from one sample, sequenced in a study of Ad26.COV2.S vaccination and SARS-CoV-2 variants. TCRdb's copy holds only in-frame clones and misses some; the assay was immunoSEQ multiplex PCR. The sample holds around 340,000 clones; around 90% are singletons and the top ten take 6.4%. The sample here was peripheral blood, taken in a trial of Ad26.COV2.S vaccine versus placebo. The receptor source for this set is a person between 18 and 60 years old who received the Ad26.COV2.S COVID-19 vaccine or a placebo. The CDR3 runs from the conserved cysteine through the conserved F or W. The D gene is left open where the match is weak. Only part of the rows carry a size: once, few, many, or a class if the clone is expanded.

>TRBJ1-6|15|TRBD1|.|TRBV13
TGTGCCAGCAGCCCCAGCGGACAGGATAATTCACCCCTCCACTTT
CASSPSGQDNSPLHF
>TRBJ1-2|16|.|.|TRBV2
TGTGCCAGCAGTGAAGGGGGTTCCTATCAGTTGTATGGCTACACCTTC
CASSEGGSYQLYGYTF
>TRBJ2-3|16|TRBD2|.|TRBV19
TGTGCCAGTAGTAGCGGGCTAGCGGGGGGAGCGGATACGCAGTATTTT
CASSSGLAGGADTQYF
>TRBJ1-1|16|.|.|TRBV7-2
TGTGCCAGCAGCTTAGTATATAGGGAGGGCGGCTATGAAGCTTTCTTT
CASSLVYREGGYEAFF
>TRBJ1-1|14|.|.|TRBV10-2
TGCGCCAGCAGTGAGTCGTCCCGCGGCACTGAAGCTTTCTTT
CASSESSRGTEAFF
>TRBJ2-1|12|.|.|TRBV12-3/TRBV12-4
TGTGCCAGCAGTTTGTGGTGGAGGGAGCAGTTCTTC
CASSLWWREQFF
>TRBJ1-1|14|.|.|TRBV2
TGTGCCAGCAAAACGGGGTATGGGAACACTGAAGCTTTCTTT
CASKTGYGNTEAFF
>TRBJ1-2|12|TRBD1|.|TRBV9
TGTGCCAGCAGCTCGGACAGGGCTGGCTACACCTTC
CASSSDRAGYTF
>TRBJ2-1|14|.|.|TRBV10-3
TGTGCCATCAGTGAGTCTAGAGGCTACAATGAGCAGTTCTTC
CAISESRGYNEQFF
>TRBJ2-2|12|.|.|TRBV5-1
TGCGCCAGCAGCCTATACAGGGATCGGCTGTTTTTT
CASSLYRDRLFF
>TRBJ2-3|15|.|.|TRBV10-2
TGCGCCAGCACCCCGGTTGGGGTCAGCACAGATACGCAGTATTTT
CASTPVGVSTDTQYF
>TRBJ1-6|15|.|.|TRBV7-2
TGTGCCAGCAGCTTAGATGTTAGTGGTAATTCACCCCTCCACTTT
CASSLDVSGNSPLHF
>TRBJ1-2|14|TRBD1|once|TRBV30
TGTGCCTGGAGGTCTACAGGGGGCGCTGGGGGCTACACCTTC
CAWRSTGGAGGYTF
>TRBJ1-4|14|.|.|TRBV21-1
TGTGCCAGCAGCAAGAGGGTTCCACAGGGAAAACTGTTTTTT
CASSKRVPQGKLFF
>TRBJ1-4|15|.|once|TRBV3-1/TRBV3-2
TGTGCCAGCAGCCAAGGAGCAGGGCAGCGTGAAAAACTGTTTTTT
CASSQGAGQREKLFF
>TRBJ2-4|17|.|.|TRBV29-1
TGCAGCGTTGAAGATCTTCGAGGGGTCCTAGCCAAAAACATTCAGTACTTC
CSVEDLRGVLAKNIQYF
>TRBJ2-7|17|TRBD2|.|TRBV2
TGTGCCAGCAGTGAAGCGGGGCTAGCGGCCACCTCCTACGAGCAGTACTTC
CASSEAGLAATSYEQYF
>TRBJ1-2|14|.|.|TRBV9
TGTGCCAGCAGCGTAGATGAGGGACCGTATGGCTACACCTTC
CASSVDEGPYGYTF
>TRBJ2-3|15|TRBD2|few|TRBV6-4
TGTGCCAGCAGACGGACTAGCGGGGGGACAGATACGCAGTATTTT
CASRRTSGGTDTQYF
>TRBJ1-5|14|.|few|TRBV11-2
TGTGCCAGCAGCTTAGGAGCCCGAGATCAGCCCCAGCATTTT
CASSLGARDQPQHF
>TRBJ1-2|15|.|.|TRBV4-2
TGTGCCAGCAGCCGACCCGGGGCCGACGTCGGAGGCTACACCTTC
CASSRPGADVGGYTF
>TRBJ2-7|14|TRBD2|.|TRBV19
TGTGCCAGTAAACTAGCGGGAGACTCCTACGAGCAGTACTTC
CASKLAGDSYEQYF
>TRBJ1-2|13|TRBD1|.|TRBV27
TGTGCCAGCAGTTTAGAGGGGGCAGATGGCTACACCTTC
CASSLEGADGYTF
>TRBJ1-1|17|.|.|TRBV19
TGTGCCAGTAGTATTCCCCGTCGGGGCGGCCAAAACACTGAAGCTTTCTTT
CASSIPRRGGQNTEAFF
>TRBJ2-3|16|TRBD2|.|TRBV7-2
TGTGCCAGCAGCACCCTACAGGGACTAGCGGGGGATACGCAGTATTTT
CASSTLQGLAGDTQYF
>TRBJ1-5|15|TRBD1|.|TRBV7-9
TGTGCCAGCAGCTCGCCCGGACAGGGAAGGCAGCCCCAGCATTTT
CASSSPGQGRQPQHF
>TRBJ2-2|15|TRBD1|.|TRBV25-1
TGTGCCAGCAGTGGACAGGGGGCCTTTACCGGGGAGCTGTTTTTT
CASSGQGAFTGELFF
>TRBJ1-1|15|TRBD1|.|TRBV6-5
TGTGCCAGCAGTTACGGGACAGGGGTGAGCACTGAAGCTTTCTTT
CASSYGTGVSTEAFF
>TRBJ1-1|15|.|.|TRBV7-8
TGTGCCAGCAGCTTACTGCGACTGACTAACACTGAAGCTTTCTTT
CASSLLRLTNTEAFF
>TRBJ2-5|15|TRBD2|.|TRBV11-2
TGTGCCAGCAGCTTGGGCCGGGGGGGCCGGGAGACCCAGTACTTC
CASSLGRGGRETQYF
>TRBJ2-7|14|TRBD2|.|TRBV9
TGTGCCAGCAGCGTAACGGGACTAGCGGTCGAGCAGTACTTC
CASSVTGLAVEQYF
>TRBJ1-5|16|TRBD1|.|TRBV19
TGTGCCAGTAGTATGGAGGGACAGGGTCGGAATCAGCCCCAGCATTTT
CASSMEGQGRNQPQHF
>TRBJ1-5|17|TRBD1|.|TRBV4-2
TGTGCCAGCAGCCAAGAGGCAGGGACAGGGACTAATCAGCCCCAGCATTTT
CASSQEAGTGTNQPQHF
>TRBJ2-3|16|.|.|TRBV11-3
TGTGCCAGCAGCCCACCGGGCCTGGGGAGCACAGATACGCAGTATTTT
CASSPPGLGSTDTQYF
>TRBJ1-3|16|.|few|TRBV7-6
TGTGCCAGCAGCTTAGCGGAGGTCCACTCTGGAAACACCATATATTTT
CASSLAEVHSGNTIYF
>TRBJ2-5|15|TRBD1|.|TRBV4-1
TGCGCCAGCACAATCGGCCAGGGGGCATTTGAGACCCAGTACTTC
CASTIGQGAFETQYF
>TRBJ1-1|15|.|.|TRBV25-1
TGTGCCAGCAGTGAATCCGGGAGGGGGAACACTGAAGCTTTCTTT
CASSESGRGNTEAFF
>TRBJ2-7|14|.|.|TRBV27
TGTGCCAGCAGTCCCGGACAATATCTCTACGAGCAGTACTTC
CASSPGQYLYEQYF
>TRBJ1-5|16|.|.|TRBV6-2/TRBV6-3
TGTGCCAGCAGTTACGGGGCCCTCGCGAGCAATCAGCCCCAGCATTTT
CASSYGALASNQPQHF
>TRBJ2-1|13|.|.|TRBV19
TGTGCCAGTAGTGGTAGCTCCTACAATGAGCAGTTCTTC
CASSGSSYNEQFF
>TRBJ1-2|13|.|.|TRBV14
TGTGCCAGCAGCCAAGTCGTAGGGAATGGCTACACCTTC
CASSQVVGNGYTF
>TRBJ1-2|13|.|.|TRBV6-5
TGTGCCAGCAGTTATGATGCCCGAGTTGGCTACACCTTC
CASSYDARVGYTF
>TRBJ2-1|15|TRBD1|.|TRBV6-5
TGTGCCAGCAAAAAGACAGGGGGCTCCTACAATGAGCAGTTCTTC
CASKKTGGSYNEQFF
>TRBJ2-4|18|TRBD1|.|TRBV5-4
TGTGCCAGCAGCTCCACCGGGACAGGTCCTATAGCCAAAAACATTCAGTACTTC
CASSSTGTGPIAKNIQYF
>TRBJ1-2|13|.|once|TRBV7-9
TGTGCCAGCAGCCAGGACAGCTATTATGGCTACACCTTC
CASSQDSYYGYTF
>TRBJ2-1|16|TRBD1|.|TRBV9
TGTGCCAGCAGCGTAATAAGTGGGACAGGGTACAATGAGCAGTTCTTC
CASSVISGTGYNEQFF
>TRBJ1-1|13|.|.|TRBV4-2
TGTGCCAGCAGCCAGTCTCGGGGGACTGAAGCTTTCTTT
CASSQSRGTEAFF
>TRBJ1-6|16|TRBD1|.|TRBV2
TGTGCCAGCAGTTACGCCCGGGACAGGGGATTGTCACCCCTCCACTTT
CASSYARDRGLSPLHF